This T cell receptor (beta chain) was profiled in a study of T cell responses to AZD1222 COVID-19 vaccine. TCRdb keeps only in-frame clones here, not all; method: immunoSEQ multiplex PCR. The repertoire holds 130,000 to 150,000 clones, with 85% to 95% as singletons. Germline assignment: CDR1 LGHDT and CDR2 YNNKEL (reference sequence). This CDR3 has 18 amino acids. J lost 3 bases, V lost 4 bases, and 12 bases had no gene match. This specimen consisted of peripheral blood, obtained after recovery from COVID-19. This chain uses TRBV3-1 (or the pseudogene TRBV3-2) with TRBJ2-6; 7 bases fit TRBD1. The TCR originated in an adult who had recovered from COVID-19. DNA of the CDR3: TGTGCCAGCAGCCCAAACCGACAGGGATGGTATGGGGCCAACGTCCTGACTTTC. Translating gives CASSPNRQGWYGANVLTF.